These T cell receptor beta chains were read from a single sample in a study of regulatory T cells in long-lasting Graves disease. TCRdb processed the multiplex PCR reads anew with MiXCR; each CDR3 protein has one entry. This repertoire shows under 450,000 distinct CDR3 sequences, around 22% found once; its top ten account for roughly 26%. The starting material was peripheral blood mononuclear cells (PBMCs), obtained when the disease was refractory, from a patient treated with antithyroid drugs. These receptors were collected from a female donor with Graves disease. CDR3s include the opening cysteine and the closing phenylalanine or tryptophan.

j_call v_call cdr3_aa
TRBJ1-1 TRBV14 CASSQDLGAAEAFF
TRBJ1-4 TRBV12-3/TRBV12-4 CASSKGRGRGEKLFF
TRBJ2-1 TRBV2 CASRVSQGHNEQFF
TRBJ2-5 TRBV30 CAWSGTQETQYF
TRBJ1-1 TRBV3-1 CASSRLQGDTEAFF
TRBJ2-7 TRBV30 CAWTKKGTGGYNEQYF
TRBJ2-2 TRBV10-3 CAISAAGELFF
TRBJ2-2 TRBV20-1 CSARVREGTGELFF
TRBJ2-7 TRBV29-1 CSVLGDTYEQYF
TRBJ2-7 TRBV15 CATGDREWQYF
TRBJ1-1 TRBV2 CASHDRRVTEAFF
TRBJ1-2 TRBV20-1 CSARETGTGYTF
TRBJ1-5 TRBV2 CASSDGDRVFQPQHF
TRBJ1-6 TRBV7-2 CASSLVAENNSPLHF
TRBJ1-1 TRBV7-3 CASSSGVGRRNTEAFF
TRBJ2-2 TRBV6-2/TRBV6-3 CASSAKTNTGELFF
TRBJ1-1 TRBV5-8 CASTVDSNTEAFF